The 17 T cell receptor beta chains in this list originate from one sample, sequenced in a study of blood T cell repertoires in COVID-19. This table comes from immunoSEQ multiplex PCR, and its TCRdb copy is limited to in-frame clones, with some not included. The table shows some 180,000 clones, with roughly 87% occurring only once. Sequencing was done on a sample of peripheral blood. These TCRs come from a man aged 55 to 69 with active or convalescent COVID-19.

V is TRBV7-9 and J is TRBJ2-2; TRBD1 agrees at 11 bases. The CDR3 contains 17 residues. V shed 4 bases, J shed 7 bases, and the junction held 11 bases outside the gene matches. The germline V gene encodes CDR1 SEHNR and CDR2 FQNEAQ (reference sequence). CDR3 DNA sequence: TGTGCCAGCAGCTCCACTGGGACAGGGGGTAGCGGCGGGGAGCTGTTTTTT. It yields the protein CASSSTGTGGSGGELFF.

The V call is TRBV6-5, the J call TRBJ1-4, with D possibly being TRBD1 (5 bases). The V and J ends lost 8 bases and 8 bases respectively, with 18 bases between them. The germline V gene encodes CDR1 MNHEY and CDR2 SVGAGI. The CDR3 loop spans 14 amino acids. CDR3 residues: CASAGGGSGEKLFF. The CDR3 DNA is TGTGCCAGCGCAGGTGGGGGGTCGGGGGAAAAACTGTTTTTT.

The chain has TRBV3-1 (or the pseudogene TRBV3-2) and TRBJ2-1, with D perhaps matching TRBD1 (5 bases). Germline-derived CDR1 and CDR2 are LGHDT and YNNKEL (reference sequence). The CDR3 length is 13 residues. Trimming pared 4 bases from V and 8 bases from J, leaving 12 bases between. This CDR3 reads CASSLRQLDEQFF. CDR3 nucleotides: TGTGCCAGCAGCCTACGACAGTTAGATGAGCAGTTCTTC.

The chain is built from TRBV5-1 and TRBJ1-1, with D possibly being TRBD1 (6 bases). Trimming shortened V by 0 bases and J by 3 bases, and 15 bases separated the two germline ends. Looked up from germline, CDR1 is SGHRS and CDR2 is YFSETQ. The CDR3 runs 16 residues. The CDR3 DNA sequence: TGCGCCAGCAGCTTGGACAGGGTGGGGGCGGACACTGAAGCTTTCTTT. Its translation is CASSLDRVGADTEAFF. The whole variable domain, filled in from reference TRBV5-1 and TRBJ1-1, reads KAGVTQTPRYLIKTRGQQVTLSCSPISGHRSVSWYQQTPGQGLQFLFEYFSETQRNKGNFPGRFSGRQFSNSRSEMNVSTLELGDSALYLCASSLDRVGADTEAFFGQGTRLTVV.

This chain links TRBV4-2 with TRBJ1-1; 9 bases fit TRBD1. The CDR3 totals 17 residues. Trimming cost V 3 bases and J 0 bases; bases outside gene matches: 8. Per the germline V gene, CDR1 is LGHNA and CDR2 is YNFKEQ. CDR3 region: CASSQVSGTGMNTEAFF. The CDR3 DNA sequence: TGTGCCAGCAGCCAGGTCTCAGGGACAGGGATGAACACTGAAGCTTTCTTT.

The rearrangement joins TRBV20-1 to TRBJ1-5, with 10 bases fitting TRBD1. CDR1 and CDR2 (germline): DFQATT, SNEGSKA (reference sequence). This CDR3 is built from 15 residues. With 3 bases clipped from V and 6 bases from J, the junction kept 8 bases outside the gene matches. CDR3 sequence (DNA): TGCAGTGCTAGTGGGGGACAGGGGATGGGTCAGCCCCAGCATTTT. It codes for CSASGGQGMGQPQHF.

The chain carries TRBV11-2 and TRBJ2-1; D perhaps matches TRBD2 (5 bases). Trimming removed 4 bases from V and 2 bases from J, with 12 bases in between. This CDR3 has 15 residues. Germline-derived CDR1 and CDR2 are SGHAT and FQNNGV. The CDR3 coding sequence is TGTGCCAGCAGCTCGTCAGCTAGCACCTACAATGAGCAGTTCTTC. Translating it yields CASSSSASTYNEQFF.

The CDR3 DNA is TGTGCCAGTAGTCCCCGGACTACCCAAGAGACCCAGTACTTC. Translation: CASSPRTTQETQYF. The chain is built from TRBV19 and TRBJ2-5; D might be TRBD2 (6 bases). This CDR3 region has 14 residues. Germline CDR1 LNHDA, CDR2 SQIVND (reference sequence). With 5 bases removed from V and 1 base from J, the gap between germline ends came to 11 bases. Together with reference TRBV19 and TRBJ2-5, the CDR3 gives the full variable domain: DGGITQSPKYLFRKEGQNVTLSCEQNLNHDAMYWYRQDPGQGLRLIYYSQIVNDFQKGDIAEGYSVSREKKESFPLTVTSAQKNPTAFYLCASSPRTTQETQYFGPGTRLLVL.

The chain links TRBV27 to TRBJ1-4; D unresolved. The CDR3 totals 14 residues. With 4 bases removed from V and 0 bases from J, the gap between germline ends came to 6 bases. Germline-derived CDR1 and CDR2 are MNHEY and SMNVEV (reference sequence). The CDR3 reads CASSSVATNEKLFF. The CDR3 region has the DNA TGTGCCAGCAGTTCGGTTGCAACTAATGAAAAACTGTTTTTT.

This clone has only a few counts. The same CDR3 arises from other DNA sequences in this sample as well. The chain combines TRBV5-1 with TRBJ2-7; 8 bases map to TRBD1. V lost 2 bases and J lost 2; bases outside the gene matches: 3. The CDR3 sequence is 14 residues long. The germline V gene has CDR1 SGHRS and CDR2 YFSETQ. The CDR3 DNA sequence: TGCGCCAGCAGCTTCGGACAGGGTACCTACGAGCAGTACTTC. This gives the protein CASSFGQGTYEQYF.

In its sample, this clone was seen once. The CDR3 DNA reads TGCGCCAGCAGCGCCGGGACAGGGGACGAAAAACTGTTTTTT. Translation gives CASSAGTGDEKLFF. V is TRBV5-1 and J is TRBJ1-4; 10 bases are shared with TRBD1. V shed 4 bases, J shed 8 bases, and the junction held 5 bases outside the gene matches. The length of the CDR3 is 14 residues. In germline, CDR1 is SGHRS, CDR2 YFSETQ.

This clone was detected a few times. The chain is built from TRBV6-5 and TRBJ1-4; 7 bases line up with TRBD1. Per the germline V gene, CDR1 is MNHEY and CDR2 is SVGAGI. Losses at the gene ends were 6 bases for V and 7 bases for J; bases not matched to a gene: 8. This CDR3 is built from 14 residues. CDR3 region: CASSHRGTGEKLFF. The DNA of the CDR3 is TGTGCCAGCAGCCACAGGGGAACTGGTGAAAAACTGTTTTTT.

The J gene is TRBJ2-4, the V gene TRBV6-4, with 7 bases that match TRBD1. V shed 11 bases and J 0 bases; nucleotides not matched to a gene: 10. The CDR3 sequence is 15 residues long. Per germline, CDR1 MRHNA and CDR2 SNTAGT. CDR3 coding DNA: TGTGCCGGATCAAAACAGGGGAGAGCCAAAAACATTCAGTACTTC. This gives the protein CAGSKQGRAKNIQYF.

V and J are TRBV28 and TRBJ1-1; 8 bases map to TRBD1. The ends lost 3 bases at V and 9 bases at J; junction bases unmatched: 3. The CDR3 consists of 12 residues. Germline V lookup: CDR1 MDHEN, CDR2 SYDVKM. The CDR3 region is CASSLGQVKAFF. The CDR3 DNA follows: TGTGCCAGCAGTTTGGGACAGGTGAAAGCTTTCTTT.

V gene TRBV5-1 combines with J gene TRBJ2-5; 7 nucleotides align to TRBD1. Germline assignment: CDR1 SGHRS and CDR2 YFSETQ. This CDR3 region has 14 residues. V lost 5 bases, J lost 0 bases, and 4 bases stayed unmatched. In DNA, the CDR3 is TGCGCCAGCAGTCCAGGGACAGACCAAGAGACCCAGTACTTC. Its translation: CASSPGTDQETQYF.

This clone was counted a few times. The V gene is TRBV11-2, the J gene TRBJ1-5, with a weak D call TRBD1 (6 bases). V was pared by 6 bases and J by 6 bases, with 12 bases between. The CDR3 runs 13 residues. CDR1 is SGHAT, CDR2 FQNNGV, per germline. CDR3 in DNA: TGTGCCAGCAGGGGACAAATGGGTCAGCCCCAGCATTTT. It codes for CASRGQMGQPQHF.

The CDR3: CASTLGLQQFF. In DNA, the CDR3 is TGTGCCAGCACCCTGGGGCTACAGCAGTTCTTC. This rearrangement joins TRBV12-3 or TRBV12-4 to TRBJ2-1, with a tentative D call TRBD1 (5 bases). The CDR3 spans 11 residues. The germline V and J ends were trimmed by 7 bases and 11 bases, with 12 bases remaining between them.